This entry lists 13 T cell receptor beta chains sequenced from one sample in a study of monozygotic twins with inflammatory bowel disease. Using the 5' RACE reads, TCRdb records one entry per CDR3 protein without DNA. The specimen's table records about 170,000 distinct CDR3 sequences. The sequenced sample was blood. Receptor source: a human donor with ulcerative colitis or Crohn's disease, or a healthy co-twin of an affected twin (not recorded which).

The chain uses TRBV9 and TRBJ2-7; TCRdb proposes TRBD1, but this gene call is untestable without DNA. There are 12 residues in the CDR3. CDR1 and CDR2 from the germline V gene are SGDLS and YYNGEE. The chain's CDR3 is CASGRGEVEQYF.

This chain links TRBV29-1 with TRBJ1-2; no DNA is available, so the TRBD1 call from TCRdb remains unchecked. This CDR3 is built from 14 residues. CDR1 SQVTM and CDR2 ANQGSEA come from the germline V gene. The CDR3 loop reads CSVVQANFYYGYTF.

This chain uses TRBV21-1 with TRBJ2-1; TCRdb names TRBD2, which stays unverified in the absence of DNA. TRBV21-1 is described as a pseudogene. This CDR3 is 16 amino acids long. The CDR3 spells CASSPFLREGCNEQFF.

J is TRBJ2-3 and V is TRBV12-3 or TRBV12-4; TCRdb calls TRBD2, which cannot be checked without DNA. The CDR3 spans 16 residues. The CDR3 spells CASSFPTSGSTDTQYF.

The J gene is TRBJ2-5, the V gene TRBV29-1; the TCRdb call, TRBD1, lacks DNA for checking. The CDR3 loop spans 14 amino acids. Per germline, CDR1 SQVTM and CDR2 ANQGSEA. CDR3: CSVEDRRQEETQYF.

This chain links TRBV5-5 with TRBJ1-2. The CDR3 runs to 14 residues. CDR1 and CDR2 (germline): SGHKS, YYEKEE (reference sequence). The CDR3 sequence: CASSLREWIYGYTF.

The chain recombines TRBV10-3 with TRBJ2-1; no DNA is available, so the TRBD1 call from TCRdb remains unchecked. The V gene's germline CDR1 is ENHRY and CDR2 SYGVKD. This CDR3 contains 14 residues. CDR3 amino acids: CAIRDRGRGNEQFF.

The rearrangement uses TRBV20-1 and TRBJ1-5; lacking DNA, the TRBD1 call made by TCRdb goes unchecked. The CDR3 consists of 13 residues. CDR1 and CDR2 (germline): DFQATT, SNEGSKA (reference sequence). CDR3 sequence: CSARGGPDQPQHF.

The chain's CDR3 is CASTSTGVKGEQYF. This chain links TRBV27 with TRBJ2-7; no DNA is available, so the TRBD1 call from TCRdb remains unchecked. Germline-derived CDR1 and CDR2 are MNHEY and SMNVEV (reference sequence). This CDR3 is 14 amino acids long.

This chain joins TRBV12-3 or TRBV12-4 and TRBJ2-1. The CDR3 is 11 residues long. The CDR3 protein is CASSFGYEQFF.

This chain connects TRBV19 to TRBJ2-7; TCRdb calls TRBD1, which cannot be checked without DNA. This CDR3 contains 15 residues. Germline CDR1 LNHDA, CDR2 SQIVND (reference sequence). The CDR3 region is CASSAGQGIFYEQYF.

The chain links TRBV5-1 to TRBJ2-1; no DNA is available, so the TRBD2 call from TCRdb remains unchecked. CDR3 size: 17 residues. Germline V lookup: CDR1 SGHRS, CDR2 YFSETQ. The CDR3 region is CASSFASSGAPNYEQFF.

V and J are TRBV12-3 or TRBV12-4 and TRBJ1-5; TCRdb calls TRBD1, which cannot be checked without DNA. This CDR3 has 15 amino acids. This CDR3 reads CASSLFREMSQPQHF.